One T cell receptor beta chain is described in this entry. The ends lost 4 bases at V and 7 bases at J; junction bases unmatched: 7. The CDR3 is made up of 15 amino acids. The germline V gene has CDR1 MNHNS and CDR2 SASEGT. The method was immunoSEQ multiplex PCR; TCRdb's version includes in-frame clones alone and lacks a portion of them. The data contain 69,000 or so clones, 91% of them singletons. The data belong to a study of T cell changes during pregnancy in multiple sclerosis. The TCR originated in a female donor in good health, enrolled as a control in a pregnancy study. The rearrangement uses TRBV6-1 and TRBJ1-2; TRBD1 agrees at 12 bases. Sample: CD4+ T cells from peripheral blood mononuclear cells, taken in the third trimester of pregnancy. CDR3 loop: CASSASGTGGFGYTF. The CDR3 nucleotides read TGTGCCAGCAGTGCTTCCGGGACAGGGGGCTTTGGCTACACCTTC.